Here is one T cell receptor beta chain with its context. What it recognizes is unknown. The record originates from a study of blood T cells in healthy people across ages. Study-level results: Estimated diversity that came from one million T cells was considered an underestimate.

Per germline, CDR1 MNHEY and CDR2 SMNVEV (reference sequence). There are 17 residues in the CDR3. V shed 2 bases and J 5 bases; nucleotides not matched to a gene: 14. A J-beta primer mix and a sample-barcoded 5' primer were used in a second PCR of about 7 to 11 cycles. Via MiXCR, TCRdb re-called the 5' RACE reads, giving one row per CDR3 protein. This table has hundreds of thousands of distinct CDR3 sequences, 25% to 30% appearing once. Material: blood. J is TRBJ1-1 and V is TRBV27; 7 bases match TRBD1. This receptor was obtained from a woman aged 80 or over in good health. In DNA, the CDR3 is TGTGCCAGCAGTTTACAGCCTCGACAGGGTTGGGGGACTGAAGCTTTCTTT. It codes for CASSLQPRQGWGTEAFF.